This T cell receptor (beta chain) came from a study of T cell responses to AZD1222 COVID-19 vaccine (dated by TCRdb to the early 2020s). Study-level background: TCR sequencing was performed for more than 230 trial participants, of whom around 200 were given two doses of AZD1222 and approximately 25 were given two doses of MenACWY control vaccine. Trial participants were enrolled by age into 18-55, 56-69 and 70-plus year subgroups, with 148, 28 and 57 TCR-sequenced participants respectively. Broader findings and caveats from the paper: Spike-specific TCR breadth and depth rose significantly after two AZD1222 doses compared with day 0 and with MenACWY recipients. Because no day 14 peak-response samples were available, the repertoires could be characterized only after the peak T cell response. CD4 TCRs associated with the vaccine covered the entire spike protein, and the dominant responses were in regions 160-218 and 743-854. Reportedly, close to half of the unique spike-specific TCRs recognized epitopes lying outside the regions that are mutated in the B.1.351 and B.1.1.7 variants. Participants were mostly white British and included more females than males, and it was suggested by the authors that clonal diversity may have been underestimated. Conclusions about previously exposed vaccinees are limited, since just a handful of AZD1222 recipients were seropositive for SARS-CoV-2 at baseline. In the small 56-69-year group, the increase in depth fell short of significance, most likely because of low power.

This clone has a single count. Which antigen it targets is not known. Within one base of it there is no much larger clone, and no base qualities were kept. The CDR3 regions of human TCRbeta chains were subjected to immunosequencing. Concerning the study's data processing: TCRs in the repertoires were matched against a reference library of SARS-CoV-2-specific TCRs that had been generated with the MIRA antigen-specificity platform. Breadth was defined as the fraction of unique TCRs that were SARS-CoV-2-associated. Depth was defined as the fraction of total T cells that were SARS-CoV-2-associated. Each spike-specific TCR was assigned to its reactive spike region and to a CD4 or CD8 class using the MIRA data. Log10-transformed breadth and depth values were compared by one-way ANOVA with Sidak's multiple comparisons tests. The source is immuneACCESS, and TCRdb retained only in-frame sequences with V and J called. Part of the clones is not carried over; for the studies checked, unresolved V genes explain less than half of this, and the remainder is unexplained. V, J and clone size derive from that table, while D and trimming were established from the DNA sequence. For this sample there are about 100,000 clones; approximately 89% appear just once. The top ten clones comprise approximately 3.1% of the sample.

The sample's time point, from its label and the paper: baseline before first vaccination. Taken with the paper, the label for treatment or condition translates to: meningococcal conjugate vaccine given as trial control. Vaccinee samples came from UK trials COV001 and COV002, including a single-blind randomized controlled phase 2/3 trial of AZD1222 (ChAdOx1 nCoV-19) in healthy adults. For TCRbeta chain sequencing, PBMC samples were collected from trial participants at day 0 and at day 28 after the second dose. This TCR came from an adult in good health. The specimen comprised peripheral blood, sampled on day 0 of MenACWY control vaccination.

The CDR3 reads as follows: CASSPLGVSETQYF. The DNA sequence is as follows: TGTGCCAGCAGCCCCCTGGGGGTCTCAGAGACCCAGTACTTC. The receptor chain draws on TRBV11-2 and TRBJ2-5; the D gene could be either TRBD1 or TRBD2, each agreeing at 5 bases. The CDR3 runs 14 residues from the cysteine to the phenylalanine. The retained sequence is limited to the CDR3, 42 bases, with the frame set at the first base. CDR1 SGHAT and CDR2 FQNNGV are derived from the germline V gene. V is reduced by 5 bases and J by 4 bases, leaving a spacing of 14 bases between them.